One and the same sample provided the 30 T cell receptor beta chains below, sequenced in a study of cytomegalovirus exposure and HLA in healthy donors. The primer mix had 60 Vbeta and 13 Jbeta primers. Using immunoSEQ multiplex PCR, the repertoire was profiled, and TCRdb retains in-frame clones only, with some absent. The sample records about 100,000 clones, more than 65% being singletons. The sample taken for sequencing was PBMCs. All receptors come from a male donor in good health and CMV-seronegative.

This chain links TRBV29-1 with TRBJ1-3; TRBD1 is a possible D gene (6 bases). There are 16 residues in the CDR3. V lost 0 bases to trimming and J lost 3 bases, with 15 bases between them. The V gene's germline CDR1 is SQVTM and CDR2 ANQGSEA. CDR3 protein: CSVEDRGGQDGNTIYF. CDR3 nucleotides: TGCAGCGTTGAAGATCGGGGGGGGCAGGATGGAAACACCATATATTTT.

This clone appeared a single time. The chain combines TRBV7-9 with TRBJ1-1, with D uncertain. The CDR3 length is 16 residues. Looked up from germline, CDR1 is SEHNR and CDR2 is FQNEAQ (reference sequence). Trimming took off 5 bases at V and 1 base at J, with 17 bases between the two ends. The CDR3 is CASSRRGALRNTEAFF. In DNA, the CDR3 is TGTGCCAGCAGCCGTCGGGGTGCTCTGAGGAACACTGAAGCTTTCTTT.

The chain uses TRBV4-2 and TRBJ1-5; the D is unclear. CDR1 LGHNA and CDR2 YNFKEQ come from the germline V gene. Trimming left V 0 bases short and J 5 bases short, with 5 bases between. This CDR3 is built from 13 residues. CDR3 amino acids: CASSQELYQPQHF. The CDR3 DNA follows: TGTGCCAGCAGCCAAGAACTTTATCAGCCCCAGCATTTT.

The J gene is TRBJ2-5, the V gene TRBV6-5; D perhaps matches TRBD1 (6 bases). The last part of the DNA fits TRBJ2-7 better; the J call may be wrong. CDR3 length: 13 amino acids. Germline V gene sequence: CDR1 MNHEY, CDR2 SVGAGI. CDR3 sequence: CASSWGHNYEQYF. CDR3 coding DNA: TGTGCCAGCAGTTGGGGACATAACTACGAGCAGTACTTC.

DNA for the CDR3: TGTGCCAGCAGCCCCCTAGCGGAAGAGCAGTTCTTC. This translates into CASSPLAEEQFF. The chain has TRBV9 and TRBJ2-1; 7 bases fit TRBD2. The CDR3 totals 12 residues. J was trimmed by 10 bases and V by 4 bases; bases with no gene match: 5. Germline lookup yields CDR1 SGDLS and CDR2 YYNGEE.

V gene TRBV27 combines with J gene TRBJ2-3, with 10 nucleotides matching TRBD2. CDR1 MNHEY and CDR2 SMNVEV come from the germline V gene (reference sequence). The CDR3 is made up of 15 amino acids. Trimming cost V 6 bases and J 2 bases; bases outside gene matches: 5. The CDR3 DNA reads as TGTGCCAGCAGCCACGGACTAGCGGACACAGATACGCAGTATTTT. This encodes CASSHGLADTDTQYF.

The rearrangement links TRBV6-5 to TRBJ2-7; D unclear. Deletions cut 2 bases from V and 6 bases from J, with 17 bases between. The CDR3 is made up of 15 amino acids. From germline, CDR1 is MNHEY and CDR2 SVGAGI. As DNA, the CDR3 is TGTGCCAGCAGTTACGGAGTGGCCGGCACTTCCGAGCAGTACTTC. Its protein product is CASSYGVAGTSEQYF.

The V and J genes are TRBV5-1 and TRBJ1-2; TRBD1 aligns across 9 bases. There are 15 residues in the CDR3. Germline loops: CDR1 SGHRS, CDR2 YFSETQ. The V gene end was trimmed by 4 bases and the J gene end by 8 bases; junction bases not matched to a gene: 12. CDR3 sequence: CASSPEAGQGSGYTF. CDR3 nucleotide sequence: TGCGCCAGCAGCCCGGAAGCGGGACAGGGTAGCGGCTACACCTTC.

This sequence joins TRBV11-3 and TRBJ2-1; TRBD2 matches 11 bases. The CDR3 has 17 residues. In germline, CDR1 is SGHNT, CDR2 YENEEA. After removal of 4 bases from V and 4 bases from J, the junction contained 9 bases not matched to a gene. CDR3 coding DNA: TGTGCCAGCAGCTCGGGGACTAGCGGAGAGGCATACAATGAGCAGTTCTTC. Translating gives CASSSGTSGEAYNEQFF.

V and J are TRBV7-9 and TRBJ1-3; 7 bases are a match to TRBD1. Trimming took 4 bases from V and 0 from J; bases not matched to a gene: 6. Germline lookup yields CDR1 SEHNR and CDR2 FQNEAQ (reference sequence). The CDR3 length is 16 residues. The CDR3 spells CASSWLQGNSGNTIYF. The CDR3 DNA reads TGTGCCAGCAGCTGGTTACAGGGGAACTCTGGAAACACCATATATTTT.

This clone was seen only a few times. The chain uses TRBV2 and TRBJ2-7, with TRBD1 as a possible D gene (5 bases). Germline V gene lookup returns CDR1 SNHLY and CDR2 FYNNEI. The V end was cut by 3 bases, the J end by 0 bases, with 6 bases between. CDR3 length: 13 residues. In DNA form, the CDR3 reads TGTGCCAGCAGTGAGCAGGGCTCCTACGAGCAGTACTTC. It specifies CASSEQGSYEQYF.

This chain links TRBV6-1 with TRBJ1-5; D unresolved. Germline values: CDR1 MNHNS, CDR2 SASEGT. This CDR3 is built from 12 residues. Between the trimmed V and J ends, which lost 10 bases and 0 bases, there was a span of 7 bases. The CDR3 DNA reads TGTGCCACTCAGTATAGCAATCAGCCCCAGCATTTT. This gives the protein CATQYSNQPQHF.

The table lists this clone with a few counts. This chain links TRBV5-6 with TRBJ2-7, with 11 bases lining up with TRBD2. V lost 4 bases, J lost 0 bases, and 6 bases stayed unmatched. Germline CDR1 is SGHDT and CDR2 is YYEEEE. The CDR3 consists of 16 residues. CDR3 coding DNA: TGTGCCAGCAGCCCACTAGCGGGAGATTTCTCCTACGAGCAGTACTTC. It codes for CASSPLAGDFSYEQYF.

V usage is TRBV2 and J usage is TRBJ2-7; a weak D match, TRBD1 (5 bases). Trimming cost V 2 bases and J 3 bases, with 8 bases left between them. This CDR3 has 13 residues. CDR1 and CDR2 from the germline V gene are SNHLY and FYNNEI. Here the CDR3 DNA reads TGTGCCAGCAGTGAACAGGGTCTCTACGAGCAGTACTTC. It codes for CASSEQGLYEQYF.

This clone occurred a few times. The chain links TRBV7-9 to TRBJ1-2, with D perhaps matching TRBD1 (6 bases). Germline V gives CDR1 SEHNR, CDR2 FQNEAQ (reference sequence). The CDR3 runs to 15 residues. Trimming took off 1 base at V and 2 bases at J, with 11 bases between the two ends. CDR3 in amino acids: CASSLGGGQNYGYTF. The CDR3 coding sequence is TGTGCCAGCAGCTTAGGGGGCGGACAGAACTATGGCTACACCTTC.

The chain employs TRBV13 and TRBJ2-5, with D tentatively TRBD2 (7 bases). The CDR3 loop spans 17 amino acids. Per germline, CDR1 PRHDT and CDR2 FYEKMQ (reference sequence). With 4 bases removed from V and 5 bases from J, the gap between germline ends came to 23 bases. This CDR3 reads CASSSPDRRENLETQYF. Here the CDR3 DNA reads TGTGCCAGCAGCTCCCCCGACAGGCGGGAGAATCTGGAGACCCAGTACTTC.

This chain connects TRBV19 to TRBJ2-2, with D perhaps TRBD2 (5 bases). The CDR3 runs 16 residues. Trimming took off 3 bases at V and 6 bases at J, with 17 bases between the two ends. CDR1 and CDR2 (germline): LNHDA, SQIVND (reference sequence). The CDR3 nucleotides read TGTGCCAGTAGTATTGCGAGGGCCCTATCCGCCGGGGAGCTGTTTTTT. Translation gives CASSIARALSAGELFF.

There are a few counts of this clone. The chain links TRBV5-5 to TRBJ2-5; 7 bases are shared with TRBD2. CDR3 length: 15 residues. V shed 0 bases and J 4 bases; nucleotides not matched to a gene: 6. Germline CDR1 and CDR2: SGHKS and YYEKEE (reference sequence). The chain's CDR3 is CASSLGGRVVETQYF. The CDR3 DNA reads TGTGCCAGCAGCTTGGGTGGGAGGGTGGTAGAGACCCAGTACTTC.

Comment on this clone: The same CDR3 arises from other DNA sequences in this sample as well. This sequence joins TRBV4-1 and TRBJ1-3, with D perhaps matching TRBD1 (6 bases). This CDR3 contains 15 residues. V lost 5 bases and J 3 bases, leaving 14 bases between the germline ends. The germline gives CDR1 MGHRA, CDR2 YSYEKL. The CDR3 region is CASSTRQVLGNTIYF. The DNA of the CDR3 is TGCGCCAGCAGCACCCGACAGGTACTTGGAAACACCATATATTTT.

This clone was counted only a few times. Other nucleotide sequences in the sample specify the same CDR3. This sequence joins TRBV6-1 and TRBJ1-3; no clear D. V gave up 8 bases and J gave up 1 base, with 9 bases separating them. The CDR3 has 13 amino acids. CDR1 MNHNS and CDR2 SASEGT come from the germline V gene. In nucleotides, the CDR3 is TGTGCCAGCCGGACTTTTTCTGGAAACACCATATATTTT. Translated, it gives CASRTFSGNTIYF.

The chain links TRBV29-1 to TRBJ2-1; 8 nucleotides line up with TRBD2. Trimming at V came to 0 bases and at J to 6 bases, leaving 10 bases not matched to a gene. The CDR3 length is 16 residues. Germline V gives CDR1 SQVTM, CDR2 ANQGSEA. Written as DNA, the CDR3 is TGCAGCGTTGAAGAACTAGGGAGCGGGAGAAGCAATGAGCAGTTCTTC. Encoded protein: CSVEELGSGRSNEQFF.

This clone was recorded only once. This chain connects TRBV19 to TRBJ2-7; 11 bases match TRBD2. Germline CDR1 reads LNHDA; CDR2 reads SQIVND (reference sequence). The V gene end was trimmed by 3 bases and the J gene end by 5 bases; junction bases not matched to a gene: 9. CDR3 length equals 16 residues. CDR3 protein: CASSILGLAEFDEQYF. The CDR3 nucleotides are TGTGCCAGTAGTATTTTGGGACTAGCGGAGTTTGACGAGCAGTACTTC.

The V call is TRBV7-3, the J call TRBJ2-3; TRBD1 agrees at 8 bases. The junction had 5 bases not matched to a gene; V was cut back by 2 bases and J by 4 bases. This CDR3 region has 15 residues. Germline CDR1 is SGHTA and CDR2 is FQGTGA. The CDR3 protein is CASSLGGRGPDTQYF. CDR3 coding DNA: TGTGCCAGCAGCTTAGGCGGCAGGGGGCCAGATACGCAGTATTTT.

This clone was seen a few times. The chain recombines TRBV7-2 with TRBJ2-3; 10 nucleotides agree with TRBD2. This CDR3 comprises 16 residues. CDR1 is SGHTA and CDR2 is FQGNSA in the germline V gene. After removal of 1 base from V and 9 bases from J, the junction contained 10 bases not matched to a gene. CDR3 in DNA: TGTGCCAGCAGCTTAGATCGAGCGGGAGGGCTAGGAACGCAGTATTTT. Encoded protein: CASSLDRAGGLGTQYF.

The CDR3 sequence is CASSQDGGPEQFF. In nucleotides, the CDR3 is TGCGCCAGCAGCCAAGACGGGGGTCCGGAGCAGTTCTTC. This rearrangement joins TRBV4-1 to TRBJ2-1; D might be TRBD2 (6 bases). This CDR3 is built from 13 residues. With 0 bases removed from V and 10 bases from J, the gap between germline ends came to 10 bases. CDR1 MGHRA and CDR2 YSYEKL come from the germline V gene.

The chain carries TRBV5-1 and TRBJ2-1; 9 bases line up with TRBD1. Per the germline V gene, CDR1 is SGHRS and CDR2 is YFSETQ. J was trimmed by 12 bases and V by 4 bases; bases with no gene match: 14. CDR3 length: 15 amino acids. DNA for the CDR3: TGCGCCAGCAGCATAGAGCCTACAGGGGGCGAGACGCAGTTCTTC. It translates to CASSIEPTGGETQFF.

The chain employs TRBV9 and TRBJ2-3, with D possibly matching TRBD2 (5 bases). Per the germline V gene, CDR1 is SGDLS and CDR2 is YYNGEE. The ends were cut back, 3 bases at V and 6 bases at J, with 11 bases in the middle. CDR3 length: 13 residues. CDR3 nucleotide sequence: TGTGCCAGCAGCGGAGGGCCTTCCGATACGCAGTATTTT. Its protein is CASSGGPSDTQYF.

This clone has more than one count but fewer than ten. This chain links TRBV9 with TRBJ1-1, with 7 bases fitting TRBD1. The germline CDR1 and CDR2 sequences are SGDLS and YYNGEE. Trimming removed 3 bases from V and 5 bases from J; junction bases left unmatched: 4. The CDR3 extends over 13 amino acids. The CDR3 bases are TGTGCCAGCAGCGCGGGACAGTGGACTGAAGCTTTCTTT. Translation: CASSAGQWTEAFF.

The chain is built from TRBV29-1 and TRBJ1-1; 7 nucleotides agree with TRBD1. This CDR3 has 14 amino acids. Germline loops: CDR1 SQVTM, CDR2 ANQGSEA. V lost 5 bases and J lost 1; bases outside the gene matches: 7. The CDR3 spells CSVYSGQKNTEAFF. As DNA, the CDR3 is TGCAGCGTTTATTCGGGACAGAAGAACACTGAAGCTTTCTTT. The complete variable domain, with remaining parts taken from reference TRBV29-1 and TRBJ1-1, reads SAVISQKPSRDICQRGTSLTIQCQVDSQVTMMFWYRQQPGQSLTLIATANQGSEATYESGFVIDKFPISRPNLTFSTLTVSNMSPEDSSIYLCSVYSGQKNTEAFFGQGTRLTVV.

The chain links TRBV30 to TRBJ2-3, with D tentatively TRBD1 (6 bases). CDR1 and CDR2 from the germline V gene are GTSNPN and SVGIG (reference sequence). Deletions cut 5 bases from V and 5 bases from J, with 14 bases between. The CDR3 is made up of 13 amino acids. CDR3 in amino acids: CAWARGIGDTQYF. DNA of the CDR3: TGTGCCTGGGCCAGGGGCATTGGAGATACGCAGTATTTT.